These 8 T cell receptor beta chains came from one sample sequenced in a study of blood T cells in healthy people across ages. A J-beta primer mix and a sample-barcoded 5' primer were used in a second PCR of roughly 6 to 11 cycles. One entry per CDR3 protein, called by TCRdb with MiXCR from the 5' RACE reads. The table lists 1.5 million to 2 million distinct CDR3 sequences, less than 50% of them singletons. Material for sequencing was blood. The receptors shown here come from a woman in her forties in good health.

This chain uses TRBV29-1 with TRBJ1-4; D may be TRBD1 (6 bases). Germline V gene data show CDR1 as SQVTM and CDR2 as ANQGSEA. The V and J ends lost 4 bases and 7 bases respectively, with 16 bases between them. This CDR3 spans 14 amino acids. CDR3: CSVGQGFGSEKLFF. CDR3 DNA sequence: TGCAGCGTTGGGCAGGGGTTCGGTAGTGAAAAACTGTTTTTT.

J is TRBJ2-4 and V is TRBV5-6; weak D call: TRBD1 (6 bases). Germline V gives CDR1 SGHDT, CDR2 YYEEEE. There are 14 residues in the CDR3. V lost 4 bases and J lost 6, with 14 bases in between. CDR3 residues: CASSQGTWGNIQYF. In nucleotides, the CDR3 is TGTGCCAGCAGCCAAGGGACATGGGGAAACATTCAGTACTTC.

The chain joins TRBV20-1 to TRBJ1-1; 7 bases match TRBD1. The germline CDR1 and CDR2 sequences are DFQATT and SNEGSKA (reference sequence). This CDR3 has 14 residues. The V gene end was trimmed by 3 bases and the J gene end by 5 bases; junction bases not matched to a gene: 9. CDR3 coding DNA: TGCAGTGCTAGTCTACCCAGGGGGAAGACTGAAGCTTTCTTT. It specifies CSASLPRGKTEAFF.

V is TRBV28 and J is TRBJ2-1; 9 nucleotides line up with TRBD1. From germline, CDR1 is MDHEN and CDR2 SYDVKM. V lost 7 bases and J lost 9; bases outside the gene matches: 13. The CDR3 sequence is 15 residues long. The CDR3 DNA reads TGTGCCAGCAAACAAGGCGGGACAGGGCAACGTGAGCAGTTCTTC. Encoded protein: CASKQGGTGQREQFF. The full variable domain, its missing parts supplied by reference TRBV28 and TRBJ2-1, is DVKVTQSSRYLVKRTGEKVFLECVQDMDHENMFWYRQDPGLGLRLIYFSYDVKMKEKGDIPEGYSVSREKKERFSLILESASTNQTSMYLCASKQGGTGQREQFFGPGTRLTVL.

The sample holds a few counts of this clonotype. The chain joins TRBV20-1 to TRBJ2-5; D gene ambiguous. Gene TRBJ2-7 matches the end of the DNA better, so the J call may be wrong. The germline V gene has CDR1 DFQATT and CDR2 SNEGSKA (reference sequence). This CDR3 is 19 amino acids long. CDR3 nucleotide sequence: TGCAGTGCTAGAACCCGGGCGAGTCCGGCGACACCAAACTCCTACGAGCAGTACTTC. The encoded protein is CSARTRASPATPNSYEQYF.

The chain has TRBV20-1 and TRBJ2-1; 7 bases match TRBD2. V gave up 6 bases and J gave up 0 bases; unmatched junction bases: 5. Germline V lookup: CDR1 DFQATT, CDR2 SNEGSKA (reference sequence). This CDR3 has 14 amino acids. CDR3 coding DNA: TGCAGTGCCCTGCGGGGGAGCTCCTACAATGAGCAGTTCTTC. Protein product: CSALRGSSYNEQFF.

V is TRBV20-1 and J is TRBJ1-1; D ambiguous. This CDR3 spans 14 amino acids. Germline lookup yields CDR1 DFQATT and CDR2 SNEGSKA (reference sequence). V shed 0 bases and J shed 7 bases, with 15 bases lying between them. The CDR3 reads CSARDGSRGGEAFF. The CDR3 DNA is TGCAGTGCTAGAGACGGCTCCCGAGGTGGTGAAGCTTTCTTT.

This clonotype was found once. The chain employs TRBV3-1 and TRBJ2-3; 7 nucleotides agree with TRBD2. The CDR3 length is 18 residues. V was pared by 3 bases and J by 2 bases, with 14 bases of the junction left unmatched. Germline V gene sequence: CDR1 LGHDT, CDR2 YNNKEL (reference sequence). The CDR3 region has the DNA TGTGCCAGCAGCCATGCCCCCGGGACTATCGCTATCACAGATACGCAGTATTTT. Translation: CASSHAPGTIAITDTQYF.